This T cell receptor beta chain originates from a study of blood T cell repertoires in COVID-19. Study in general: Researchers got acute and convalescent COVID-19 samples from the United States, Italy and Spain.

The method was immunoSEQ multiplex PCR; TCRdb's version includes in-frame clones alone and lacks a portion of them. The repertoire has tens of thousands of clones, over 75% of them found once; the top ten carry about 14%. Trimming cost V 4 bases and J 0 bases, with 16 bases left between them. The CDR3 extends over 17 amino acids. Germline assignment: CDR1 ENHRY and CDR2 SYGVKD. The sequenced material came from peripheral blood. This clonotype was obtained from a woman in her 70s with acute or convalescent COVID-19. The chain recombines TRBV10-3 with TRBJ1-3; a weak D match, TRBD1 (6 bases). The CDR3 bases are TGTGCCATCAGTGTTTTGTCCCCAGGGGACTCTGGAAACACCATATATTTT. Translating gives CAISVLSPGDSGNTIYF.